The 6 T cell receptor beta chains in this list originate from one sample, sequenced in a study of beta chain features in type 1 diabetes. Expressed TCRB transcripts were sequenced because the isolated RNA had all been reverse transcribed beforehand. Generated by immunoSEQ multiplex PCR, the TCRdb table keeps only in-frame clones and is missing some. The sample shows around 330,000 clones, 11% of them seen only once. Sequencing input: naive CD4+ T cells from blood. The receptor set was obtained from a woman aged 25 to 39 in good health.

This chain connects TRBV7-3 to TRBJ1-5, with D uncertain. The germline V gene encodes CDR1 SGHTA and CDR2 FQGTGA. The CDR3 consists of 13 residues. Trimming removed 1 base from V and 4 bases from J, with 5 bases in between. DNA of the CDR3: TGTGCCAGCAGCTTAAGTGAGAATCAGCCCCAGCATTTT. Translating gives CASSLSENQPQHF.

The J gene is TRBJ2-3, the V gene TRBV7-3; D is uncertain. CDR1 and CDR2 from the germline V gene are SGHTA and FQGTGA. CDR3 length: 13 amino acids. Trimming removed 4 bases at V and 4 bases at J, with 9 bases between. The CDR3 loop is CASSSSIADTQYF. In DNA form, the CDR3 reads TGTGCCAGCAGCTCCTCTATCGCAGATACGCAGTATTTT.

A few counts support this clone. The gene calls are TRBV5-4 and TRBJ2-5, with a weak D call TRBD2 (6 bases). The germline gives CDR1 SGHNT, CDR2 YYREEE (reference sequence). The CDR3 length is 13 residues. Trimming took 4 bases from V and 3 from J, leaving 10 bases between them. Written as DNA, the CDR3 is TGTGCCAGCAGCGCGGGGACTGAAGAGACCCAGTACTTC. Translating it yields CASSAGTEETQYF.

This clone has just a few counts. The gene calls are TRBV28 and TRBJ1-5, with 11 bases identical to TRBD1. The junction had 4 bases not matched to a gene; V was cut back by 4 bases and J by 2 bases. Looked up from germline, CDR1 is MDHEN and CDR2 is SYDVKM. The CDR3 is made up of 16 amino acids. The CDR3 loop is CASSWTGGLGNQPQHF. The CDR3 bases are TGTGCCAGCAGTTGGACAGGGGGCCTTGGCAATCAGCCCCAGCATTTT. The full variable domain, completed using reference TRBV28 and TRBJ1-5, is DVKVTQSSRYLVKRTGEKVFLECVQDMDHENMFWYRQDPGLGLRLIYFSYDVKMKEKGDIPEGYSVSREKKERFSLILESASTNQTSMYLCASSWTGGLGNQPQHFGDGTRLSIL.

The J gene is TRBJ2-7, the V gene TRBV9; no clear D gene. V was shortened by 4 bases and J by 3 bases, with 20 bases between the two germline ends. CDR3 length equals 16 residues. Germline loops: CDR1 SGDLS, CDR2 YYNGEE. The CDR3 nucleotides read TGTGCCAGCAGCCCCGATGGCCCTAGTAGAGTCTACGAGCAGTACTTC. Protein product: CASSPDGPSRVYEQYF. Full variable domain (missing parts from reference TRBV9 and TRBJ2-7): DSGVTQTPKHLITATGQRVTLRCSPRSGDLSVYWYQQSLDQGLQFLIQYYNGEERAKGNILERFSAQQFPDLHSELNLSSLELGDSALYFCASSPDGPSRVYEQYFGPGTRLTVT.

The sample holds a few counts of this clone. The chain uses TRBV28 and TRBJ1-5; D unclear. The germline V gene has CDR1 MDHEN and CDR2 SYDVKM. V was trimmed by 3 bases and J by 10 bases, leaving 10 bases between them. This CDR3 has 12 amino acids. CDR3 coding DNA: TGTGCCAGCAGTTTTGGGCAGCACCCCCAGCATTTT. Protein product: CASSFGQHPQHF.